What follows are 23 T cell receptor beta chains derived from one specimen sequenced in a study of technical replicates of blood from a few donors. Clones were sequenced by immunoSEQ multiplex PCR, and TCRdb holds only the in-frame ones, with some missing. Of roughly 87,000 clones in the sample, approximately 94% were seen once. The source material was T cells isolated from PBMCs. All receptors come from a human donor in good health.

The chain carries TRBV7-9 and TRBJ2-7; TRBD1 is a possible D gene (5 bases). The CDR3 length is 16 residues. V gave up 1 base and J gave up 5 bases, with 18 bases separating them. Germline V gene data show CDR1 as SEHNR and CDR2 as FQNEAQ (reference sequence). In nucleotides, the CDR3 is TGTGCCAGCAGCTTAGAGGCGGCAGGGCCCCCCAACGAGCAGTACTTC. Its protein product is CASSLEAAGPPNEQYF.

The chain joins TRBV5-1 to TRBJ1-2; 8 nucleotides align to TRBD1. Per the germline V gene, CDR1 is SGHRS and CDR2 is YFSETQ. Trimming at V came to 5 bases and at J to 6 bases, leaving 6 bases not matched to a gene. The CDR3 contains 13 residues. The CDR3 DNA follows: TGCGCCAGCAGTTTACAGGGGGGAGATGGCTACACCTTC. Residues: CASSLQGGDGYTF. The entire variable domain, with the rest obtained from reference TRBV5-1 and TRBJ1-2, is as follows: KAGVTQTPRYLIKTRGQQVTLSCSPISGHRSVSWYQQTPGQGLQFLFEYFSETQRNKGNFPGRFSGRQFSNSRSEMNVSTLELGDSALYLCASSLQGGDGYTFGSGTRLTVV.

This clone was counted a single time. This sequence joins TRBV18 and TRBJ1-4; perhaps TRBD1 as D (5 bases). The CDR3 is made up of 14 amino acids. V gave up 3 bases and J gave up 7 bases, with 12 bases separating them. Germline lookup yields CDR1 KGHSH and CDR2 LQKENI. The CDR3 coding sequence is TGTGCCAGCTCACCGCGGGGGGACGGTGAAAAACTGTTTTTT. It is translated as CASSPRGDGEKLFF.

V and J are TRBV5-5 and TRBJ1-3; D gene ambiguous. V shed 3 bases and J shed 0 bases, with 4 bases lying between them. Germline values: CDR1 SGHKS, CDR2 YYEKEE (reference sequence). The CDR3 is made up of 13 amino acids. CDR3 nucleotides: TGTGCCAGCAGCTCGGTCTCTGGAAACACCATATATTTT. Protein: CASSSVSGNTIYF. Drawing the rest from reference TRBV5-5 and TRBJ1-3, the complete variable domain is DAGVTQSPTHLIKTRGQQVTLRCSPISGHKSVSWYQQVLGQGPQFIFQYYEKEERGRGNFPDRFSARQFPNYSSELNVNALLLGDSALYLCASSSVSGNTIYFGEGSWLTVV.

The rearrangement joins TRBV5-4 to TRBJ1-6; D is perhaps TRBD1 (6 bases). The CDR3 runs to 15 residues. With 1 base removed from V and 10 bases from J, the gap between germline ends came to 15 bases. Germline assignment: CDR1 SGHNT and CDR2 YYREEE (reference sequence). CDR3 coding DNA: TGTGCCAGCAGCTTGTCGGCAGGGGTGGCCTCACCCCTCCACTTT. Protein: CASSLSAGVASPLHF.

This clone occurred once. The chain recombines TRBV2 with TRBJ1-5, with TRBD1 identical over 8 bases. J gave up 4 bases and V 7 bases, and 3 bases lay outside the gene matches. Germline-derived CDR1 and CDR2 are SNHLY and FYNNEI. The CDR3 length is 13 residues. CDR3 loop: CASTWTGNQPQHF. CDR3 in DNA: TGTGCCAGCACCTGGACAGGGAATCAGCCCCAGCATTTT. The full variable domain, in which reference TRBV2 and TRBJ1-5 provide the parts outside the CDR3, is EPEVTQTPSHQVTQMGQEVILRCVPISNHLYFYWYRQILGQKVEFLVSFYNNEISEKSEIFDDQFSVERPDGSNFTLKIRSTKLEDSAMYFCASTWTGNQPQHFGDGTRLSIL.

The CDR3 nucleotides are TGTGCCAGCGCGGAGGGACAGGGGGCGGTGTGGCCCCAGCATTTT. Translated, it gives CASAEGQGAVWPQHF. The gene calls are TRBV27 and TRBJ1-5, with 12 bases matching TRBD1. This CDR3 is 15 amino acids long. From germline, CDR1 is MNHEY and CDR2 SMNVEV (reference sequence). J lost 9 bases, V lost 8 bases, and 11 bases had no gene match.

The chain carries TRBV19 and TRBJ2-1; 9 bases map to TRBD1. V lost 4 bases to trimming and J lost 5 bases; unmatched junction nucleotides: 0. This CDR3 is 13 amino acids long. The V gene's germline CDR1 is LNHDA and CDR2 SQIVND (reference sequence). CDR3 sequence: CASSNRGHNEQFF. In nucleotides, the CDR3 is TGTGCCAGTAGTAACAGGGGGCACAATGAGCAGTTCTTC.

The J gene is TRBJ2-5, the V gene TRBV7-8, with D tentatively TRBD2 (6 bases). CDR3 length: 13 amino acids. Trimming took off 1 base at V and 5 bases at J, with 8 bases between the two ends. Germline V gene data show CDR1 as SGHVS and CDR2 as FQNEAQ. DNA of the CDR3: TGTGCCAGCAGCTTAGGGGCGGGGGAGACCCAGTACTTC. It yields the protein CASSLGAGETQYF.

The chain carries TRBV25-1 and TRBJ2-3; the match to TRBD1 covers 7 bases. Germline V lookup: CDR1 MGHDK, CDR2 SYGVNS. J lost 0 bases, V lost 6 bases, and 12 bases had no gene match. The CDR3 is 17 residues long. CDR3 region: CASSSNPGGSSTDTQYF. CDR3 sequence (DNA): TGTGCCAGCAGCAGCAACCCAGGGGGTTCTAGCACAGATACGCAGTATTTT.

This CDR3 is CASLREQGAAKNIQYF. In DNA form, the CDR3 reads TGTGCCAGCCTCCGTGAACAGGGGGCAGCCAAAAACATTCAGTACTTC. J is TRBJ2-4 and V is TRBV2; 9 nucleotides align to TRBD1. V lost 8 bases, J lost 0 bases, and 8 bases stayed unmatched. The CDR3 is 16 residues long. In germline, CDR1 is SNHLY, CDR2 FYNNEI.

The chain is built from TRBV7-2 and TRBJ2-7, with D tentatively TRBD1 (5 bases). V was cut by 5 bases and J by 2 bases, with 16 bases left in between. This CDR3 is built from 15 residues. From germline, CDR1 is SGHTA and CDR2 FQGNSA. The CDR3 DNA sequence: TGTGCCAGCAGCCCGAGCCCAGGGTATACCTACGAGCAGTACTTC. Translation gives CASSPSPGYTYEQYF.

V is TRBV29-1 and J is TRBJ2-1, with a weak D call TRBD1 (5 bases). Trimming took off 7 bases at V and 2 bases at J, with 18 bases between the two ends. Germline V lookup: CDR1 SQVTM, CDR2 ANQGSEA. The CDR3 contains 15 residues. This CDR3 is CSAEDPQVTYNEQFF. CDR3 nucleotides: TGCAGCGCAGAAGATCCACAGGTTACCTACAATGAGCAGTTCTTC.

The chain has TRBV27 and TRBJ1-6; D is possibly TRBD1 (5 bases). With 6 bases removed from V and 8 bases from J, the gap between germline ends came to 17 bases. From germline, CDR1 is MNHEY and CDR2 SMNVEV (reference sequence). This CDR3 comprises 15 residues. Here the CDR3 DNA reads TGTGCCAGCAGCCTTCTTCGGCAGGGCGATTCACCCCTCCACTTT. Translating it yields CASSLLRQGDSPLHF.

CDR3 amino acids: CASSLQGVAGNTIYF. DNA for the CDR3: TGTGCCAGCAGCTTACAGGGGGTAGCTGGAAACACCATATATTTT. The rearrangement links TRBV5-4 to TRBJ1-3; 8 nucleotides agree with TRBD1. The germline CDR1 and CDR2 sequences are SGHNT and YYREEE (reference sequence). CDR3 length equals 15 residues. The trim removed 2 bases at V and 2 bases at J, leaving 3 bases unmatched. Based on the CDR3 plus reference TRBV5-4 and TRBJ1-3, the full variable domain is ETGVTQSPTHLIKTRGQQVTLRCSSQSGHNTVSWYQQALGQGPQFIFQYYREEENGRGNFPPRFSGLQFPNYSSELNVNALELDDSALYLCASSLQGVAGNTIYFGEGSWLTVV.

The V gene is TRBV27, the J gene TRBJ2-1; 7 bases are a match to TRBD2. Per germline, CDR1 MNHEY and CDR2 SMNVEV (reference sequence). The trim removed 1 base at V and 8 bases at J, leaving 8 bases unmatched. This CDR3 contains 15 residues. This CDR3 is CASSLWGGYGDEQFF. CDR3 coding DNA: TGTGCCAGCAGTTTATGGGGGGGTTATGGCGATGAGCAGTTCTTC.

J is TRBJ2-1 and V is TRBV5-1; D possibly corresponds to TRBD1 (6 bases). Looked up from germline, CDR1 is SGHRS and CDR2 is YFSETQ. V lost 3 bases, J lost 0 bases, and 10 bases lay in between. The CDR3 loop spans 15 amino acids. The CDR3 nucleotides are TGCGCCAGCAGCTCCAACAGGGACTCCTACAATGAGCAGTTCTTC. Protein sequence: CASSSNRDSYNEQFF.

The rearrangement joins TRBV29-1 to TRBJ2-7, with a tentative D call TRBD2 (5 bases). V shed 6 bases and J shed 4 bases, with 7 bases lying between them. Germline V CDR1 and CDR2: SQVTM, ANQGSEA. This CDR3 is built from 10 residues. The CDR3 sequence is CSVRGYEQYF. For the CDR3, the DNA is TGCAGCGTCCGGGGTTACGAGCAGTACTTC.

This sequence joins TRBV19 and TRBJ2-1; TRBD2 aligns across 8 bases. The junction had 8 bases not matched to a gene; V was cut back by 2 bases and J by 5 bases. Germline V gives CDR1 LNHDA, CDR2 SQIVND (reference sequence). CDR3 length equals 16 residues. The CDR3 reads CASSIFSTGGDNEQFF. Written as DNA, the CDR3 is TGTGCCAGTAGTATATTCTCCACGGGAGGGGACAATGAGCAGTTCTTC.

The chain has TRBV4-2 and TRBJ2-5, with 11 bases identical to TRBD2. Germline V lookup: CDR1 LGHNA, CDR2 YNFKEQ. The CDR3 is made up of 18 amino acids. Germline trimming cut 1 base from V and 1 base from J; bases unmatched to any gene: 8. CDR3 residues: CASSQAPPTSGSQETQYF. The CDR3 DNA is TGTGCCAGCAGCCAAGCTCCACCTACTAGCGGGAGCCAAGAGACCCAGTACTTC.

The V gene is TRBV6-1, the J gene TRBJ2-2; D remains ambiguous. The CDR3 covers 16 residues. The V gene lost 3 bases and the J gene lost 0 bases, with 11 bases spanning the gap. Germline assignment: CDR1 MNHNS and CDR2 SASEGT. This CDR3 is CASSDQLLSNTGELFF. DNA of the CDR3: TGTGCCAGCAGTGACCAACTTCTATCGAACACCGGGGAGCTGTTTTTT.

This chain links TRBV13 with TRBJ2-1, with D possibly TRBD2 on 5 matching bases. Germline loops: CDR1 PRHDT, CDR2 FYEKMQ (reference sequence). V lost 1 base, J lost 2 bases, and 12 bases lay in between. The CDR3 runs 16 residues. CDR3 nucleotide sequence: TGTGCCAGCAGCTTAGTCCCGGGGTCGACCTACAATGAGCAGTTCTTC. This gives the protein CASSLVPGSTYNEQFF.

This chain joins TRBV28 and TRBJ1-1, with D perhaps TRBD1 (5 bases). V lost 3 bases, J lost 11 bases, and 10 bases lay in between. The germline gives CDR1 MDHEN, CDR2 SYDVKM. The CDR3 length is 11 residues. CDR3 in amino acids: CASSFQGLAFF. CDR3 sequence (DNA): TGTGCCAGCAGTTTCCAGGGTCTGGCTTTCTTT.